This TCR beta chain originates from a study of Tregs in tolerant kidney transplant recipients. Points on this clone: Its antigen is unknown. Read data end 3 residues before the CDR3 end; the end is taken from the germline J gene.

The CDR3 contains 15 residues. V lost 1 base and J lost 3; bases outside the gene matches: 5. CDR1 is DFQATT, CDR2 SNEGSKA, per germline (reference sequence). Notes on the study in general: Donor-specific Treg expansion exceeded global Treg expansion in tolerant patients, suggesting antigen drive. Tregs expanded with activated donor B cells seemed most donor-specific. Few patients were studied, so findings need validation in larger groups.

Unstimulated Tregs (CD4+CD25+CD127-) and CD4+CD25- non-Tregs were sorted from PBMCs. This table comes from immunoSEQ multiplex PCR, and its TCRdb copy is limited to in-frame clones, with some not included. Its table lists under 55,000 clones. This sequence was found in a human donor who received a combined kidney and bone marrow transplant. The sample in question was CD4+ T cells from blood, obtained before the transplant. The rearrangement uses TRBV20-1 and TRBJ1-4, with 7 bases fitting TRBD1. The CDR3 sequence: CSARARRGANEKLFF. The CDR3 bases that were read are TGCAGTGCTAGAGCGCGCAGGGGGGCTAATGAAAAA.